This T cell receptor (beta chain) originates from a study of blood T cell repertoires in COVID-19. Study summary: PBMCs, B-cell-depleted T cells, or T cells were the source of the cDNA or gDNA that made up the material.

The repertoire was sequenced with immunoSEQ multiplex PCR; TCRdb's copy has only in-frame clones and lacks some. The data show roughly 43,000 clones, with about four fifths seen just once and roughly 4.4% held by the top ten. The CDR3 length is 14 residues. With 4 bases clipped from V and 7 bases from J, the junction kept 10 bases outside the gene matches. Germline V lookup: CDR1 LNHDA, CDR2 SQIVND (reference sequence). The chain uses TRBV19 and TRBJ2-7; 7 bases agree with TRBD2. The specimen sequenced was peripheral blood. The receptor comes from a woman between 70 and 85 years old with acute or convalescent COVID-19. As DNA, the CDR3 is TGTGCCAGTAGTAGTCTGGGAGGGGCAGGTGAGCAGTACTTC. Translated, it gives CASSSLGGAGEQYF. The full variable domain, its missing parts supplied by reference TRBV19 and TRBJ2-7, is DGGITQSPKYLFRKEGQNVTLSCEQNLNHDAMYWYRQDPGQGLRLIYYSQIVNDFQKGDIAEGYSVSREKKESFPLTVTSAQKNPTAFYLCASSSLGGAGEQYFGPGTRLTVT.